The 26 T cell receptor beta chains below all came from one sample that was sequenced in a study of early T cells in non-severe SARS-CoV-2 infection. TCRdb analysed the 5' RACE reads with MiXCR anew, one entry per CDR3 protein. Among 65,000 to 90,000 distinct CDR3 sequences, 12% were seen once, and the ten largest hold about 6.5%. Sequencing was carried out using whole blood. Source of these receptors: an adult who was a healthcare worker with PCR-confirmed SARS-CoV-2 infection or an uninfected control (not recorded which).

The count of this clonotype is one. This rearrangement joins TRBV20-1 to TRBJ1-1, with no clear D. Looked up from germline, CDR1 is DFQATT and CDR2 is SNEGSKA (reference sequence). There are 14 residues in the CDR3. V was trimmed by 3 bases and J by 1 base, leaving 12 bases between them. As DNA, the CDR3 is TGCAGTGCTAGGTTGCGACTAACGAACACTGAAGCTTTCTTT. This codes for CSARLRLTNTEAFF.

This sequence joins TRBV19 and TRBJ2-6; D might be TRBD1 (5 bases). This CDR3 has 15 residues. Trimming pared 2 bases from V and 0 bases from J, leaving 5 bases between. Germline CDR1 reads LNHDA; CDR2 reads SQIVND (reference sequence). CDR3 DNA sequence: TGTGCCAGTAGTATACAGGGCTCTGGGGCCAACGTCCTGACTTTC. The encoded protein is CASSIQGSGANVLTF.

This clonotype was seen more than once but under ten times. The chain couples TRBV7-3 to TRBJ2-2; no clear D. This CDR3 has 14 amino acids. The germline V gene encodes CDR1 SGHTA and CDR2 FQGTGA. Trimming pared 0 bases from V and 6 bases from J, leaving 8 bases between. The CDR3 region has the DNA TGTGCCAGCAGCTTAACGTGGCTAGCCGGGGAGCTGTTTTTT. This sequence encodes CASSLTWLAGELFF. Together with reference TRBV7-3 and TRBJ2-2, the CDR3 gives the full variable domain: GAGVSQTPSNKVTEKGKYVELRCDPISGHTALYWYRQSLGQGPEFLIYFQGTGAADDSGLPNDRFFAVRPEGSVSTLKIQRTERGDSAVYLCASSLTWLAGELFFGEGSRLTVL.

The chain combines TRBV7-2 with TRBJ2-3; D perhaps matches TRBD1 (5 bases). Trimming shortened V by 5 bases and J by 4 bases, and 10 bases separated the two germline ends. This CDR3 region has 13 residues. Germline V gene sequence: CDR1 SGHTA, CDR2 FQGNSA. The CDR3 region has the DNA TGTGCCAGCAGCCCTCAAGGGGCAGATACGCAGTATTTT. Encoded protein: CASSPQGADTQYF.

This clonotype was counted at least ten times. V is TRBV7-2 and J is TRBJ1-5; D not certain. CDR1 and CDR2 from the germline V gene are SGHTA and FQGNSA. Deletions cut 4 bases from V and 1 base from J, with 8 bases between. The CDR3 has 14 residues. The CDR3 reads CASSSEGSNQPQHF. For the CDR3, the DNA is TGTGCCAGCAGCTCCGAGGGAAGCAATCAGCCCCAGCATTTT.

This clonotype was observed many times. V usage is TRBV27 and J usage is TRBJ1-5; D is undetermined. Germline CDR1 reads MNHEY; CDR2 reads SMNVEV (reference sequence). This CDR3 has 17 amino acids. V was cut by 0 bases and J by 0 bases, with 12 bases left in between. The CDR3 here is CASSLSIPAYSNQPQHF. The CDR3 nucleotides read TGTGCCAGCAGTTTATCGATCCCAGCTTATAGCAATCAGCCCCAGCATTTT.

Ten or more counts support this clonotype. This chain links TRBV29-1 with TRBJ1-3; no definite D call. The CDR3 spans 13 residues. Germline values: CDR1 SQVTM, CDR2 ANQGSEA. The germline V and J ends were trimmed by 1 base and 2 bases, with 6 bases remaining between them. CDR3 DNA: TGCAGCGTTGAAGGTACAACTGGAAACACCATATATTTT. Protein product: CSVEGTTGNTIYF.

The chain is built from TRBV6-5 and TRBJ2-7; D might be TRBD1 or TRBD2, each matching 5 bases. The CDR3 contains 14 residues. Per germline, CDR1 MNHEY and CDR2 SVGAGI. With 6 bases removed from V and 7 bases from J, the gap between germline ends came to 19 bases. CDR3 sequence: CASSQVGASREQYF. CDR3 DNA: TGTGCCAGCAGCCAAGTCGGGGCCTCTCGGGAGCAGTACTTC.

This clonotype turned up a few times. The chain recombines TRBV20-1 with TRBJ2-1; tentative D call: TRBD2 (8 bases). This CDR3 contains 17 residues. V lost 4 bases and J 3 bases, leaving 22 bases between the germline ends. The V gene's germline CDR1 is DFQATT and CDR2 SNEGSKA (reference sequence). DNA for the CDR3: TGCAGTGCTATGACAGCGGGAGAGGGGGCTTACTACAATGAGCAGTTCTTC. Translated: CSAMTAGEGAYYNEQFF.

The gene calls are TRBV5-1 and TRBJ1-1; D is undetermined. Trimming pared 0 bases from V and 5 bases from J, leaving 11 bases between. The CDR3 length is 14 residues. Germline V CDR1 and CDR2: SGHRS, YFSETQ. The CDR3 reads CASSLVGARTEAFF. The CDR3 region has the DNA TGCGCCAGCAGCTTGGTCGGAGCGAGGACTGAAGCTTTCTTT.

This clonotype was observed many times. This chain connects TRBV7-8 to TRBJ2-1; TRBD2 agrees at 11 bases. V lost 3 bases to trimming and J lost 8 bases; unmatched junction nucleotides: 3. The CDR3 has 14 amino acids. Germline loops: CDR1 SGHVS, CDR2 FQNEAQ. The CDR3, as DNA: TGTGCCAGCAGCTTTAGCGGGAGGGAGGATGAGCAGTTCTTC. As protein: CASSFSGREDEQFF.

This clonotype appeared a few times. The chain recombines TRBV6-6 with TRBJ2-7, with D unresolved. Germline-derived CDR1 and CDR2 are MNHNY and SVGAGI (reference sequence). The V and J ends lost 8 bases and 3 bases respectively, with 11 bases between them. The CDR3 has 12 residues. Here the CDR3 DNA reads TGTGCCAGCGGACGGCCGTTCTACGAGCAGTACTTC. Its translation: CASGRPFYEQYF.

V gene TRBV11-2 combines with J gene TRBJ2-2, with no clear D. The germline V gene encodes CDR1 SGHAT and CDR2 FQNNGV. V dropped 2 bases and J dropped 1 base, with 8 bases sitting between them. The CDR3 loop spans 15 amino acids. This CDR3 reads CASSLMRKNTGELFF. CDR3 nucleotide sequence: TGTGCCAGCAGCTTAATGCGGAAGAACACCGGGGAGCTGTTTTTT.

This chain connects TRBV5-1 to TRBJ1-4, with D possibly being TRBD1 (6 bases). This CDR3 has 14 amino acids. V was shortened by 1 base and J by 7 bases, with 11 bases between the two germline ends. Germline-derived CDR1 and CDR2 are SGHRS and YFSETQ. The CDR3 sequence: CASSLQGSGEKLFF. Written as DNA, the CDR3 is TGCGCCAGCAGCTTGCAGGGGAGCGGTGAAAAACTGTTTTTT.

On this clonotype: A much larger clonotype is one base distant, so this may be a read error. This chain connects TRBV12-3 or TRBV12-4 to TRBJ1-3; a possible D gene is TRBD1 (5 bases). The CDR3 consists of 16 residues. The CDR3 DNA reads TGTGCCAGCAGTTCCGTCCAGGGTTTCTCTGGAGACACCATATATTTT. Its translation: CASSSVQGFSGDTIYF.

This clonotype was counted only a few times. This chain links TRBV5-4 with TRBJ2-3; TRBD2 matches 10 bases. Trimming removed 5 bases from V and 4 bases from J; junction bases left unmatched: 10. This CDR3 spans 16 amino acids. CDR1 and CDR2 (germline): SGHNT, YYREEE (reference sequence). The CDR3 DNA follows: TGTGCCAGCAGTTTTACAAGCGGGAGGGATTCAGATACGCAGTATTTT. Translated: CASSFTSGRDSDTQYF.

This chain uses TRBV20-1 with TRBJ2-3, with 8 nucleotides matching TRBD2. From germline, CDR1 is DFQATT and CDR2 SNEGSKA (reference sequence). This CDR3 comprises 18 residues. The J segment lost 0 bases and the V segment lost 3 bases, leaving 14 bases of the junction unmatched. DNA of the CDR3: TGCAGTGCTAGTGGTTCCGCGGGAGGTGACCTGAGCACAGATACGCAGTATTTT. Its translation is CSASGSAGGDLSTDTQYF.

The J gene is TRBJ1-5, the V gene TRBV5-1; D uncertain. Trimming shortened V by 0 bases and J by 0 bases, and 7 bases separated the two germline ends. The CDR3 runs 15 residues. Germline CDR1 is SGHRS and CDR2 is YFSETQ. The CDR3 spells CASSLGGSSNQPQHF. CDR3 nucleotides: TGCGCCAGCAGCTTGGGGGGTTCTAGCAATCAGCCCCAGCATTTT.

The rearrangement joins TRBV14 to TRBJ2-1, with D perhaps matching TRBD2 (6 bases). Trimming removed 4 bases at V and 3 bases at J, with 10 bases between. Germline V gene lookup returns CDR1 SGHDN and CDR2 FVKESK. The CDR3 has 14 amino acids. CDR3 protein: CASSRLVNYNEQFF. Written as DNA, the CDR3 is TGTGCCAGCAGCCGACTAGTAAACTACAATGAGCAGTTCTTC.

This clonotype was recorded a few times. The rearrangement links TRBV15 to TRBJ2-1; D is unresolved. This CDR3 is built from 15 residues. Germline-derived CDR1 and CDR2 are LNHNV and YYDKDF (reference sequence). Between the trimmed V and J ends, which lost 1 base and 5 bases, there was a span of 12 bases. Written as DNA, the CDR3 is TGTGCCACCAGCAGAGCGTCGGGTAGGAACAATGAGCAGTTCTTC. Encoded protein: CATSRASGRNNEQFF.

CDR3 nucleotide sequence: TGTGCCATCAGTGAGTCGATGGGACAGGGAACCACCTACGAGCAGTACTTC. Amino acid sequence: CAISESMGQGTTYEQYF. The chain couples TRBV10-3 to TRBJ2-7; 9 positions match TRBD1. The CDR3 extends over 17 amino acids. Germline V CDR1 and CDR2: ENHRY, SYGVKD. The V segment lost 0 bases and the J segment 2 bases; nucleotides outside the gene matches: 8.

The chain carries TRBV12-3 or TRBV12-4 and TRBJ2-1; the D gene is possibly TRBD2 (6 bases). The length of the CDR3 is 15 residues. V was trimmed by 7 bases and J by 8 bases, leaving 21 bases between them. The CDR3 DNA follows: TGTGCCAGCACCACCGGACTATCAAAAAGGGATGAGCAGTTCTTC. Translation: CASTTGLSKRDEQFF.

As DNA, the CDR3 is TGTGCCAGCAGTTACGGGACTAGTTTTTCTGGGGCCAACGTCCTGACTTTC. It yields the protein CASSYGTSFSGANVLTF. The chain carries TRBV6-5 and TRBJ2-6, with 8 bases aligning to TRBD2. CDR3 size: 17 residues. With 2 bases clipped from V and 1 base from J, the junction kept 4 bases outside the gene matches. Looked up from germline, CDR1 is MNHEY and CDR2 is SVGAGI.

The chain joins TRBV20-1 to TRBJ1-2, with 8 positions matching TRBD1. J was trimmed by 5 bases and V by 3 bases; bases with no gene match: 8. The germline gives CDR1 DFQATT, CDR2 SNEGSKA (reference sequence). The CDR3 has 14 residues. CDR3 region: CSASEGQGPYGYTF. The CDR3 DNA follows: TGCAGTGCTAGCGAAGGACAGGGACCGTATGGCTACACCTTC.

Many counts were recorded for this clonotype. The chain is built from TRBV5-4 and TRBJ2-1; D gene unclear. The CDR3 is 13 residues long. Between the trimmed V and J ends, which lost 4 bases and 0 bases, there was a span of 5 bases. Germline assignment: CDR1 SGHNT and CDR2 YYREEE (reference sequence). The CDR3 spells CASSITSYNEQFF. The CDR3 DNA reads TGTGCCAGCAGCATAACCTCCTACAATGAGCAGTTCTTC. Combining the CDR3 with reference TRBV5-4 and TRBJ2-1 gives the whole variable domain ETGVTQSPTHLIKTRGQQVTLRCSSQSGHNTVSWYQQALGQGPQFIFQYYREEENGRGNFPPRFSGLQFPNYSSELNVNALELDDSALYLCASSITSYNEQFFGPGTRLTVL.

The chain employs TRBV10-3 and TRBJ2-3; TRBD2 aligns across 9 bases. Germline V gene sequence: CDR1 ENHRY, CDR2 SYGVKD. The trim removed 6 bases at V and 3 bases at J, leaving 7 bases unmatched. This CDR3 region has 15 residues. CDR3 protein: CAIRKIAGETDTQYF. The CDR3 nucleotides are TGTGCCATCAGGAAAATAGCGGGAGAAACAGATACGCAGTATTTT.